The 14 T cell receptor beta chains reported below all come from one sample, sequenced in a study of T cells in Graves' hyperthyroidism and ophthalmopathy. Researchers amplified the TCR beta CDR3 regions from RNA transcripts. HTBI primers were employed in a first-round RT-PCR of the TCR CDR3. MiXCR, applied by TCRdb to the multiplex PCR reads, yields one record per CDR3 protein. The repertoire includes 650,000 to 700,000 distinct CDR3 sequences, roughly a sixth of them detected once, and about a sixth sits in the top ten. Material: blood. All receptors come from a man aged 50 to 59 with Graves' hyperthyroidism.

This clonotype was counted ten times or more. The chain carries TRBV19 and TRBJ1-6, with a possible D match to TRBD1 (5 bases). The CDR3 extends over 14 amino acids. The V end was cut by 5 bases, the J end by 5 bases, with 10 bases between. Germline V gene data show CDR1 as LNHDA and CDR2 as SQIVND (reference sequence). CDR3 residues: CASSPDSDNSPLHF. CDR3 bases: TGTGCCAGTAGTCCCGACAGCGATAATTCACCCCTCCACTTT.

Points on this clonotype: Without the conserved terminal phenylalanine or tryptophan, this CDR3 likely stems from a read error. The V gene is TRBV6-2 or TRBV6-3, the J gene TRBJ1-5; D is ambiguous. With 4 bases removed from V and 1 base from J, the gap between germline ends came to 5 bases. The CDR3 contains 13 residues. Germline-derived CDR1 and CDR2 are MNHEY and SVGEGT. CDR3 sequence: CASSSQSNQPQHS. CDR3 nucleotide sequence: TGTGCCAGCAGTTCCCAGAGCAATCAGCCCCAGCATTCT.

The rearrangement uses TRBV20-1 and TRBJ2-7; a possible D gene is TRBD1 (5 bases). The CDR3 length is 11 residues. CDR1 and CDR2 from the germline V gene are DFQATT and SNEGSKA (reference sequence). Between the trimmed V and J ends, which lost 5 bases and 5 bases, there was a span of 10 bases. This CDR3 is CSAGAPHEQYF. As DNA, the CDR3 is TGCAGTGCTGGGGCCCCTCACGAGCAGTACTTC.

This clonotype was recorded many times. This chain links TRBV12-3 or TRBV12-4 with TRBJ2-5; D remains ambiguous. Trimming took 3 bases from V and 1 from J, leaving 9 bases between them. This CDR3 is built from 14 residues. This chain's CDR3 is CASSFFSSQETQYF. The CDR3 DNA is TGTGCCAGCAGTTTTTTCAGCAGCCAAGAGACCCAGTACTTC.

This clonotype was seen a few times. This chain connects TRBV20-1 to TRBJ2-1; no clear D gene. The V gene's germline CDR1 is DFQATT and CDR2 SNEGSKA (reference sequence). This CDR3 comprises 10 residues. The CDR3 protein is CTLHSNEQFF. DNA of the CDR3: TGCACCCTGCATTCCAATGAGCAGTTCTTC.

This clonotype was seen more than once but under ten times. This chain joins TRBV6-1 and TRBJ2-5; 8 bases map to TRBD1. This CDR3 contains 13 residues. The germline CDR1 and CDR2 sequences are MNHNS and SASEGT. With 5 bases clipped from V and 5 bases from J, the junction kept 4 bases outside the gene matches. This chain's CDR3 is CASSRRGRETQYF. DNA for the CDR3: TGTGCCAGCAGTCGCAGGGGGCGTGAGACCCAGTACTTC.

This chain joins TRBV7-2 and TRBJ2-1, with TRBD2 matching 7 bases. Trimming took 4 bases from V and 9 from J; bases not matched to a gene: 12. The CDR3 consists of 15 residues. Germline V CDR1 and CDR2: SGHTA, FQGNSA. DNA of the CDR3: TGTGCCAGCAGCTGGGGGGGTCTAGCGGCAGCTGAGCAGTTCTTC. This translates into CASSWGGLAAAEQFF.

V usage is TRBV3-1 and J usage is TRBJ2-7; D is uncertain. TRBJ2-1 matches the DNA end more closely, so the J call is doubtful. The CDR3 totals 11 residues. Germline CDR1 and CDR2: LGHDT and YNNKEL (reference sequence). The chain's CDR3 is CASSQVYEQFF. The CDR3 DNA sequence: TGTGCCAGCAGCCAAGTTTACGAGCAGTTCTTC.

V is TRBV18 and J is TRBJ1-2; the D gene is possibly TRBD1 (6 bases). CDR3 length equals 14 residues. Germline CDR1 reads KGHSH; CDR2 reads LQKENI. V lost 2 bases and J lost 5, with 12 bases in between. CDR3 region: CASSPNRARYGYTF. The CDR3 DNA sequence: TGTGCCAGCTCACCAAACAGGGCACGTTATGGCTACACCTTC.

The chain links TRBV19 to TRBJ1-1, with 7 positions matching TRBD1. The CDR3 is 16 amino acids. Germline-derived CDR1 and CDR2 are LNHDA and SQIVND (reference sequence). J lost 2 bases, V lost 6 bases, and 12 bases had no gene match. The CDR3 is CASSRGIGQDNTEAFF. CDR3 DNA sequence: TGTGCCAGTAGCCGGGGGATCGGACAGGACAACACTGAAGCTTTCTTT.

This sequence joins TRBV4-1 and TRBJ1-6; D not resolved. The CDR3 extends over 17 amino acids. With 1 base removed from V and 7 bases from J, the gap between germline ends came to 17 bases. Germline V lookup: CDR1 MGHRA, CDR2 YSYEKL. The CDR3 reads CASSQVPWTGGNSPLHF. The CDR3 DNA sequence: TGCGCCAGCAGCCAAGTCCCCTGGACGGGTGGAAATTCACCCCTCCACTTT.

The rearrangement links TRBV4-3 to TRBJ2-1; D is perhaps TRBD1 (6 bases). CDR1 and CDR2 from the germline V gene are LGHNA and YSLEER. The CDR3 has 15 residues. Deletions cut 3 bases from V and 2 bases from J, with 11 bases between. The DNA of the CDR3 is TGCGCCAGCAGCCACATCCGGGACACCTACAATGAGCAGTTCTTC. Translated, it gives CASSHIRDTYNEQFF.

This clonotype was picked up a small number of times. CDR3 loop: CASSQGGGLIYEQYF. The CDR3 DNA follows: TGCGCCAGCAGCCAAGGGGGCGGCTTAATCTACGAGCAGTACTTC. The rearrangement links TRBV4-1 to TRBJ2-7, with a possible D match to TRBD1 (5 bases). CDR1 and CDR2 from the germline V gene are MGHRA and YSYEKL. The CDR3 totals 15 residues. Trimming left V 1 base short and J 3 bases short, with 13 bases between.

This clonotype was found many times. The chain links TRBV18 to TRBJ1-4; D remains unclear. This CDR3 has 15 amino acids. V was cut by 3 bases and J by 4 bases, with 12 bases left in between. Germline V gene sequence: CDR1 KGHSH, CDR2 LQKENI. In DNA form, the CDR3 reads TGTGCCAGCTCACCTGGGAGAGGGATTAATGAAAAACTGTTTTTT. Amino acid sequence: CASSPGRGINEKLFF.